Following are 15 T cell receptor beta chains from one sample sequenced in a study of cytomegalovirus exposure and HLA in healthy donors. PCR employed 60 Vbeta and 13 Jbeta primers. Clones were sequenced by immunoSEQ multiplex PCR, and TCRdb holds only the in-frame ones, with some missing. The repertoire has 150,000 to 200,000 clones, around 82% of them found once; the top ten carry less than 2%. The sequencing input was PBMCs. These receptors originate from a man aged 35-49 years in good health and CMV-seropositive.

This chain connects TRBV10-1 to TRBJ2-3, with 13 positions matching TRBD2. With V trimmed by 3 bases and J by 5 bases, 11 bases remained unmatched. The CDR3 extends over 18 amino acids. Germline V gene data show CDR1 as WNHNN and CDR2 as SYGVQD (reference sequence). CDR3 bases: TGCGCCAGCAGTGACTCGGTCTGGACTAGCGGGAGAAAAGATACGCAGTATTTT. Translated: CASSDSVWTSGRKDTQYF.

The chain recombines TRBV11-1 with TRBJ2-3; no clear D gene. CDR1 is SGHAT, CDR2 FQDESV, per germline (reference sequence). Deletions cut 2 bases from V and 2 bases from J, with 8 bases between. The CDR3 runs 14 residues. The CDR3 loop reads CASSLTTATDTQYF. CDR3 nucleotide sequence: TGTGCCAGCAGCTTAACCACAGCCACAGATACGCAGTATTTT. The variable domain in full, with the rest retrieved from reference TRBV11-1 and TRBJ2-3, is EAEVAQSPRYKITEKSQAVAFWCDPISGHATLYWYRQILGQGPELLVQFQDESVVDDSQLPKDRFSAERLKGVDSTLKIQPAELGDSAMYLCASSLTTATDTQYFGPGTRLTVL.

The chain carries TRBV30 and TRBJ1-5, with TRBD1 as a possible D gene (6 bases). Trimming cost V 7 bases and J 4 bases, with 17 bases left between them. The CDR3 has 14 amino acids. CDR1 GTSNPN and CDR2 SVGIG come from the germline V gene (reference sequence). CDR3 sequence reads: CASEGGSANQPQHF. The DNA for the CDR3 is TGTGCCTCGGAGGGGGGGTCAGCAAATCAGCCCCAGCATTTT.

CDR3 loop: CASSYDRGTTDTQYF. The CDR3 nucleotides read TGTGCCAGCAGTTACGACAGGGGCACCACAGATACGCAGTATTTT. The J gene is TRBJ2-3, the V gene TRBV6-6; the match to TRBD1 covers 8 bases. Germline CDR1 is MNHNY and CDR2 is SVGAGI (reference sequence). The length of the CDR3 is 15 residues. With V trimmed by 2 bases and J by 2 bases, 3 bases remained unmatched.

This clone was picked up one time. V and J are TRBV7-9 and TRBJ1-1; a weak D match, TRBD1 (5 bases). V lost 5 bases and J 7 bases, leaving 8 bases between the germline ends. CDR1 is SEHNR and CDR2 is FQNEAQ in the germline V gene (reference sequence). The CDR3 totals 11 residues. The CDR3 here is CASSQQDEAFF. CDR3 in DNA: TGTGCCAGCAGCCAACAGGATGAAGCTTTCTTT.

V usage is TRBV7-6 and J usage is TRBJ2-1; TRBD1 aligns across 7 bases. The ends lost 3 bases at V and 4 bases at J; junction bases unmatched: 6. Germline loops: CDR1 SGHVS, CDR2 FNYEAQ. CDR3 length: 15 residues. CDR3 sequence (DNA): TGTGCCAGCAGCTTGACTGGGACAGCGTACAATGAGCAGTTCTTC. Translating gives CASSLTGTAYNEQFF.

The chain recombines TRBV9 with TRBJ2-7; 9 bases map to TRBD2. Per the germline V gene, CDR1 is SGDLS and CDR2 is YYNGEE. The CDR3 has 17 residues. V dropped 0 bases and J dropped 4; count of bases not matched to a gene: 11. The CDR3 DNA is TGTGCCAGCAGCGTAGGCGGGAGGGCGGCAAGTAGGTACGAGCAGTACTTC. Translating it yields CASSVGGRAASRYEQYF.

This clone was seen a single time. The chain is built from TRBV6-5 and TRBJ2-7; D might be TRBD2 (5 bases). Per germline, CDR1 MNHEY and CDR2 SVGAGI. The CDR3 spans 13 residues. V was trimmed by 6 bases and J by 2 bases, leaving 11 bases between them. The CDR3 region is CASRSAGTYEQYF. The CDR3 DNA reads as TGTGCCAGCAGATCTGCGGGCACCTACGAGCAGTACTTC.

The V call is TRBV12-5, the J call TRBJ2-1, with D maybe TRBD1 (6 bases). Germline-derived CDR1 and CDR2 are LGHNT and FRNRAP. The CDR3 runs 12 residues. The V end was cut by 6 bases, the J end by 9 bases, with 12 bases between. CDR3 sequence (DNA): TGTGCTAGTGGCCGAGAAGGGGGTGAGCAGTTCTTC. This translates into CASGREGGEQFF.

The rearrangement joins TRBV6-5 to TRBJ1-2, with 10 bases matching TRBD1. The CDR3 length is 13 residues. V lost 0 bases and J lost 10; bases outside the gene matches: 2. The germline CDR1 and CDR2 sequences are MNHEY and SVGAGI. CDR3 sequence: CASSYSTGGDYTF. In nucleotides, the CDR3 is TGTGCCAGCAGTTACTCGACAGGGGGCGACTACACCTTC.

This chain connects TRBV7-6 to TRBJ1-2, with 9 nucleotides matching TRBD1. V was clipped by 4 bases and J by 7 bases; unmatched bases: 7. The CDR3 runs 14 residues. CDR1 SGHVS and CDR2 FNYEAQ come from the germline V gene. In DNA, the CDR3 is TGTGCCAGCAGCTCCTCACAGGGGGCGGGTGGCTACACCTTC. Protein sequence: CASSSSQGAGGYTF.

The chain links TRBV6-6 to TRBJ2-1; TRBD2 matches 12 bases. Trimming at V came to 0 bases and at J to 7 bases, leaving 4 bases not matched to a gene. The length of the CDR3 is 16 residues. Germline assignment: CDR1 MNHNY and CDR2 SVGAGI (reference sequence). CDR3 in DNA: TGTGCCAGCAGTTACTCAGCGCTAGCGGGAGGGAATGAGCAGTTCTTC. This encodes CASSYSALAGGNEQFF.

V usage is TRBV27 and J usage is TRBJ1-5; D possibly corresponds to TRBD1 (6 bases). The V end lost 2 bases, the J end lost 3 bases, and 8 bases lay between the germline ends. CDR3 length equals 14 residues. Germline V gene sequence: CDR1 MNHEY, CDR2 SMNVEV (reference sequence). The CDR3 is CASSLTGYNQPQHF. Here the CDR3 DNA reads TGTGCCAGCAGTTTAACAGGGTACAATCAGCCCCAGCATTTT.

The table lists this clone with a count of one. The chain recombines TRBV19 with TRBJ1-4; D gene uncertain. CDR1 LNHDA and CDR2 SQIVND come from the germline V gene (reference sequence). The CDR3 sequence is 13 residues long. Trimming removed 4 bases from V and 4 bases from J, with 7 bases in between. CDR3 in DNA: TGTGCCAGTAGTACGCAGCGTAATGAAAAACTGTTTTTT. This encodes CASSTQRNEKLFF.

The rearrangement joins TRBV11-2 to TRBJ2-5, with D perhaps matching TRBD1 (6 bases). Germline V CDR1 and CDR2: SGHAT, FQNNGV. V lost 0 bases and J lost 3, with 11 bases in between. The CDR3 is made up of 15 amino acids. The CDR3, as DNA: TGTGCCAGCAGCTTAGATCCCGCAGGGGAAGAGACCCAGTACTTC. It translates to CASSLDPAGEETQYF. Drawing the rest from reference TRBV11-2 and TRBJ2-5, the complete variable domain is EAGVAQSPRYKIIEKRQSVAFWCNPISGHATLYWYQQILGQGPKLLIQFQNNGVVDDSQLPKDRFSAERLKGVDSTLKIQPAKLEDSAVYLCASSLDPAGEETQYFGPGTRLLVL.